Below, 5 T cell receptor beta chains from the same sample are listed, as sequenced in a study of control samples from healthy donors and cancer patients. The protocol was immunoSEQ multiplex PCR, while the TCRdb copy is restricted to in-frame clones and leaves out a portion. Here the sample spans 35,000 to 50,000 clones, 80% to 90% being singletons. The sample consisted of PBMCs. The receptors were sampled from a woman aged 55-75 years with lung cancer.

The chain has TRBV6-2 or TRBV6-3 and TRBJ2-7; a possible D gene is TRBD2 (5 bases). The CDR3 length is 15 residues. From germline, CDR1 is MNHEY and CDR2 SVGEGT. Deletions cut 2 bases from V and 0 bases from J, with 11 bases between. Here the CDR3 DNA reads TGTGCCAGCAGTTACCCGCCGGACTTCTCCTACGAGCAGTACTTC. Amino acids: CASSYPPDFSYEQYF.

This clone has more than one count but fewer than ten. This rearrangement joins TRBV5-1 to TRBJ2-5, with a weak D call TRBD1 (5 bases). Between the trimmed V and J ends, which lost 4 bases and 5 bases, there was a span of 18 bases. The CDR3 has 15 residues. CDR1 is SGHRS, CDR2 YFSETQ, per germline. CDR3 sequence: CASSSKTDQPETQYF. In DNA, the CDR3 is TGCGCCAGCAGCAGCAAGACAGATCAGCCTGAGACCCAGTACTTC.

This sequence joins TRBV7-9 and TRBJ1-1, with D maybe TRBD1 (5 bases). The germline V gene encodes CDR1 SEHNR and CDR2 FQNEAQ (reference sequence). The CDR3 consists of 15 residues. Between the trimmed V and J ends, which lost 6 bases and 0 bases, there was a span of 14 bases. CDR3 residues: CASSLAGRVNTEAFF. The CDR3 nucleotides read TGTGCCAGCAGTCTGGCGGGCAGGGTGAACACTGAAGCTTTCTTT.

The CDR3 nucleotides are TGCAGCGCCAAGGAGGGGGAAAAACTGTTTTTT. The encoded protein is CSAKEGEKLFF. V gene TRBV29-1 combines with J gene TRBJ1-4, with D maybe TRBD1 (5 bases). CDR1 is SQVTM and CDR2 is ANQGSEA in the germline V gene. The CDR3 spans 11 residues. Trimming removed 7 bases at V and 8 bases at J, with 11 bases between.

This chain uses TRBV12-5 with TRBJ2-7, with D perhaps matching TRBD1 (6 bases). This CDR3 region has 13 residues. Per germline, CDR1 LGHNT and CDR2 FRNRAP. Trimming left V 5 bases short and J 4 bases short, with 12 bases between. The CDR3 nucleotides read TGTGCTAGTGGTGAGGACAGAGCTTACGAGCAGTACTTC. Residues: CASGEDRAYEQYF.